These T cell receptor beta chains were read from a single sample in a study of CD8 T cells in Susac syndrome. TCRdb processed the immunoSEQ multiplex PCR reads anew with MiXCR; each CDR3 protein has one entry. The data contain about 200,000 distinct CDR3 sequences, about 90% of them seen just once; the ten biggest clones take up over 0.1%. Sequencing was done on a sample of CD8+ T cells from PBMCs. Every receptor here comes from a human donor with multiple sclerosis. Both conserved end residues are part of each CDR3. A D gene is named only where the DNA matches it firmly. Size is stated for part of the rows, as once, few or many counts, or as a class when the clone is expanded.

D: .; V: TRBV2; J: TRBJ2-1; size: .; DNA: TGTGCCAGCATAGCCAGGGTATACAATGAGCAGTTCTTC; CDR3: CASIARVYNEQFF
D: .; V: TRBV13; J: TRBJ2-3; size: .; DNA: TGTGCCAGCAGAGGGGGACTCACTAGCACAGATACGCAGTATTTT; CDR3: CASRGGLTSTDTQYF
D: TRBD1; V: TRBV6-2/TRBV6-3; J: TRBJ1-2; size: .; DNA: TGTGCCAGCACCTTCCCCGGGACAGCCTATGGCTACACCTTC; CDR3: CASTFPGTAYGYTF
D: .; V: TRBV19; J: TRBJ1-5; size: .; DNA: TGTGCCAGTAAAGCGAGGACGGATAGCAATCAGCCCCAGCATTTT; CDR3: CASKARTDSNQPQHF
D: .; V: TRBV5-1; J: TRBJ1-2; size: .; DNA: TGCGCCAGCAGCTTGGAGGTGGGGGAGGATGGCTACACCTTC; CDR3: CASSLEVGEDGYTF
D: .; V: TRBV20-1; J: TRBJ2-7; size: .; DNA: TGCAGTGTAGGGGCGGCCTCCTACGAGCAGTACTTC; CDR3: CSVGAASYEQYF
D: .; V: TRBV29-1; J: TRBJ1-1; size: .; DNA: TGCAGCGTTGACATGGCATCTACGAACACTGAAGCTTTCTTT; CDR3: CSVDMASTNTEAFF
D: TRBD2; V: TRBV19; J: TRBJ2-7; size: .; DNA: TGTGCCAGTAGTCCCCTCTCCCCCAGCGGGAAAGTCTACGAGCAGTACTTC; CDR3: CASSPLSPSGKVYEQYF
D: TRBD1; V: TRBV7-6; J: TRBJ1-1; size: .; DNA: TGTGCCAGCAGCTCACAGACAGGGTCAACTGAAGCTTTCTTT; CDR3: CASSSQTGSTEAFF
D: TRBD1; V: TRBV2; J: TRBJ2-7; size: .; DNA: TGTGCCAGCAGTACGACAGGGGGCAATCGCTACGAGCAGTACTTC; CDR3: CASSTTGGNRYEQYF
D: TRBD1; V: TRBV30; J: TRBJ1-5; size: .; DNA: TGTGCCGTGGGGACAGGGCGCAAACAGGGGCATCAGCCCCAGCATTTT; CDR3: CAVGTGRKQGHQPQHF
D: TRBD2; V: TRBV13; J: TRBJ2-2; size: few; DNA: TGTGCCAGCAGCTCCTGGACTAGCGGGGGGACCGGGGAGCTGTTTTTT; CDR3: CASSSWTSGGTGELFF